Each of the 17 T cell receptor beta chains below was sequenced from the same sample in a study of blood T cells in healthy people across ages. The use of a sample-barcoded 5' primer and a J-beta primer mix characterized a second PCR of roughly 6 to 11 cycles. TCRdb re-called the 5' RACE reads through MiXCR, storing one row per CDR3 protein. The table records about a million distinct CDR3 sequences, just over 50% of them present only once. The sequencing input was blood. These receptors all come from an older woman in good health.

The chain employs TRBV12-3 or TRBV12-4 and TRBJ2-4; a weak D match, TRBD1 (6 bases). The DNA end lines up better with TRBJ2-7; the J call may be wrong. This CDR3 is built from 14 residues. CDR3 in DNA: TGTGCCAGCACCCACAGGGTTCACTCCTACGAGCAGTACTTC. Translating gives CASTHRVHSYEQYF.

This clonotype occurred a few times. The genes are TRBV5-1 and TRBJ2-6; tentatively, D is TRBD1 (6 bases). The V end was cut by 4 bases, the J end by 0 bases, with 17 bases between. The CDR3 loop spans 18 amino acids. Germline V gives CDR1 SGHRS, CDR2 YFSETQ. The CDR3 nucleotides are TGCGCCAGCAGCCGCGAGTCTACAGGGAGCTCTGGGGCCAACGTCCTGACTTTC. Protein: CASSRESTGSSGANVLTF.

This rearrangement joins TRBV4-2 to TRBJ2-4, with 12 bases that match TRBD2. The CDR3 length is 19 residues. Germline CDR1 LGHNA, CDR2 YNFKEQ. J was trimmed by 1 base and V by 4 bases; bases with no gene match: 11. CDR3 sequence reads: CASSPRLTSGSKAKNIQYF. The CDR3 DNA follows: TGTGCCAGCAGCCCACGATTGACTAGCGGGAGTAAGGCCAAAAACATTCAGTACTTC.

V and J are TRBV12-3 or TRBV12-4 and TRBJ1-1, with D unresolved. Trimming removed 5 bases from V and 9 bases from J, with 10 bases in between. There are 11 residues in the CDR3. Here the CDR3 DNA reads TGTGCCAGCAGTCTGACGGGAAAAGCTTTCTTT. Protein: CASSLTGKAFF.

The chain links TRBV30 to TRBJ2-7; D is perhaps TRBD1 (6 bases). Germline CDR1 reads GTSNPN; CDR2 reads SVGIG (reference sequence). V gave up 2 bases and J gave up 3 bases, with 20 bases separating them. The CDR3 length is 16 residues. CDR3 nucleotide sequence: TGTGCCTGGAGTCGCAACACCGGGACACATGTCTACGAGCAGTACTTC. It specifies CAWSRNTGTHVYEQYF.

A note on this clonotype: A read error may be the cause here, since a much bigger clone is one base away. V is TRBV28 and J is TRBJ2-7; D gene unclear. Per germline, CDR1 MDHEN and CDR2 SYDVKM. V was clipped by 6 bases and J by 0 bases, with 6 bases between them. The length of the CDR3 is 12 residues. Here the CDR3 DNA reads TGTGCCAGCAGGACAACCTCCTACGAGCAGTACTTC. It yields the protein CASRTTSYEQYF.

This clonotype was recorded once. The rearrangement links TRBV20-1 to TRBJ2-3; no clear D. With 2 bases removed from V and 1 base from J, the gap between germline ends came to 16 bases. This CDR3 is 16 amino acids long. Germline V CDR1 and CDR2: DFQATT, SNEGSKA (reference sequence). The CDR3 nucleotides read TGCAGTGCTAGACCCATCATACTTGCTGGCACAGATACGCAGTATTTT. It codes for CSARPIILAGTDTQYF.

This clonotype was counted between two and nine times. The chain couples TRBV20-1 to TRBJ2-1; a possible D gene is TRBD2 (5 bases). Germline CDR1 is DFQATT and CDR2 is SNEGSKA (reference sequence). V was cut by 3 bases and J by 6 bases, with 18 bases left in between. The CDR3 extends over 15 amino acids. Here the CDR3 DNA reads TGCAGTGCTAGGCTACCTGCAGTGGCGGGCAATGAGCAGTTCTTC. Amino acids: CSARLPAVAGNEQFF.

The chain is built from TRBV7-8 and TRBJ2-5; 10 bases are shared with TRBD2. The germline V gene encodes CDR1 SGHVS and CDR2 FQNEAQ. The CDR3 totals 15 residues. With 2 bases clipped from V and 11 bases from J, the junction kept 11 bases outside the gene matches. The CDR3 DNA reads as TGTGCCAGCAGCTTAAGGACTAGCGGAAACAATGAGCAGTACTTC. Translating it yields CASSLRTSGNNEQYF.

This clonotype occurred a few times. The chain is built from TRBV5-1 and TRBJ2-7; D assignment may be TRBD1 or TRBD2 (5 bases each). Trimming took off 4 bases at V and 1 base at J, with 18 bases between the two ends. There are 16 residues in the CDR3. In germline, CDR1 is SGHRS, CDR2 YFSETQ. CDR3 in DNA: TGCGCCAGCAGCATCATACCGGGACCAACTTCCTACGAGCAGTACTTC. This encodes CASSIIPGPTSYEQYF.

The chain combines TRBV30 with TRBJ2-3; D is ambiguous. The CDR3 runs to 13 residues. V lost 4 bases and J 4 bases, leaving 12 bases between the germline ends. Germline assignment: CDR1 GTSNPN and CDR2 SVGIG (reference sequence). CDR3 sequence: CAWTLVFADTQYF. The CDR3 DNA sequence: TGTGCCTGGACCTTGGTTTTCGCAGATACGCAGTATTTT.

This clonotype was observed a handful of times. The chain links TRBV12-3 or TRBV12-4 to TRBJ2-7, with 8 bases matching TRBD2. V trimming: 5 bases; J trimming: 5 bases; junction bases outside the gene matches: 8. This CDR3 has 14 residues. The DNA for the CDR3 is TGTGCCAGCAGTCGGAGTAGCGGGGTGGACGAGCAGTACTTC. Translating gives CASSRSSGVDEQYF.

J is TRBJ2-3 and V is TRBV14, with TRBD2 as a possible D gene (5 bases). The CDR3 sequence is 15 residues long. The germline V gene encodes CDR1 SGHDN and CDR2 FVKESK. V shed 1 base and J shed 13 bases, with 21 bases lying between them. The CDR3 nucleotides read TGTGCCAGCAGCCAAGGTTCCGGGGAGTTAGCCATAGAGTATTTT. Translated, it gives CASSQGSGELAIEYF. The full variable domain, in which reference TRBV14 and TRBJ2-3 provide the parts outside the CDR3, is EAGVTQFPSHSVIEKGQTVTLRCDPISGHDNLYWYRRVMGKEIKFLLHFVKESKQDESGMPNNRFLAERTGGTYSTLKVQPAELEDSGVYFCASSQGSGELAIEYFGPGTRLTVL.

The chain carries TRBV4-3 and TRBJ2-1, with D possibly matching TRBD1 (5 bases). Germline lookup yields CDR1 LGHNA and CDR2 YSLEER. V was shortened by 2 bases and J by 6 bases, with 17 bases between the two germline ends. The CDR3 extends over 16 amino acids. The CDR3 loop reads CASSQSWSGNGNEQFF. Written as DNA, the CDR3 is TGCGCCAGCAGCCAATCTTGGTCAGGGAATGGCAATGAGCAGTTCTTC.

V and J are TRBV7-2 and TRBJ2-7; 9 bases are a match to TRBD2. V trimming: 4 bases; J trimming: 0 bases; junction bases outside the gene matches: 4. Germline V CDR1 and CDR2: SGHTA, FQGNSA. CDR3 length: 15 residues. CDR3 protein: CASSWAGGPSYEQYF. Here the CDR3 DNA reads TGTGCCAGCAGCTGGGCGGGAGGGCCCTCCTACGAGCAGTACTTC.

This clonotype was recorded a few times. The chain uses TRBV20-1 and TRBJ2-2; 8 bases are a match to TRBD1. Germline CDR1 DFQATT, CDR2 SNEGSKA (reference sequence). With 6 bases clipped from V and 8 bases from J, the junction kept 11 bases outside the gene matches. This CDR3 has 14 residues. For the CDR3, the DNA is TGCAGTGCCAGGGGGCGCAGGCGGGTGGGGGAGCTGTTTTTT. Its protein product is CSARGRRRVGELFF.

The V gene is TRBV7-9, the J gene TRBJ2-4; D may correspond to TRBD1 or TRBD2 (5 bases each). V was cut by 3 bases and J by 1 base, with 10 bases left in between. This CDR3 is built from 15 residues. The germline CDR1 and CDR2 sequences are SEHNR and FQNEAQ (reference sequence). The CDR3 DNA follows: TGTGCCAGCAGCTTTTGGGGGTCGGCCAAAAACATTCAGTACTTC. Translated: CASSFWGSAKNIQYF.